This T cell receptor (beta chain) comes out of a study of T cell responses to AZD1222 COVID-19 vaccine (dated by TCRdb to the early 2020s). At the level of the whole study: Because spike-specific TCR depth and breadth did not differ between the two schedules, AZD1222 recipients who got a second dose at roughly 4 weeks were pooled with those who got a second dose at roughly 12 weeks. TCR sequencing covered over 230 trial participants: 200 to 220 given two doses of AZD1222 and 26 given two doses of MenACWY control vaccine. Trial participants were enrolled by age into 18-55, 56-69 and 70-plus year subgroups, with approximately 150, 28 and 58 TCR-sequenced participants respectively.

The sample's time point, from its label and the paper: baseline before first vaccination. Vaccinee samples came from UK trials COV001 and COV002, including a single-blind randomized controlled phase 2/3 trial of AZD1222 (ChAdOx1 nCoV-19) in healthy adults. For TCRbeta chain sequencing, PBMC samples were collected from trial participants at day 0 and at day 28 after the second dose. Comments on this clone: No antigen is known for it. The input lacks base qualities; no much larger clone sits a single base away.

The investigation overall reported the following: In the small 56-69-year group, the increase in depth fell short of significance, most likely because of low power. Nearly half of unique spike-specific TCRs reportedly recognized epitopes outside regions mutated in the B.1.351 and B.1.1.7 variants. Vaccine-associated CD4 TCRs spanned the whole spike protein, with dominant responses in regions 160-218 and 743-854. No day 14 peak-response samples were available, so repertoires were characterized only after the peak T cell response. Conclusions about previously exposed vaccinees are limited because only a handful of AZD1222 recipients were SARS-CoV-2 seropositive at baseline. A significant rise in spike-specific TCR breadth and depth was observed after two AZD1222 doses relative to day 0 and relative to MenACWY recipients. Participants were mostly white British, with more females than males. The authors suggested clonal diversity may have been underestimated.

The CDR3 regions of human TCRbeta chains were analyzed by immunosequencing. The authors' pipeline ran thus. Repertoire TCRs were checked for matches against a reference library of SARS-CoV-2-specific TCRs that had been generated using the MIRA antigen-specificity platform. Breadth meant the fraction of unique TCRs that were SARS-CoV-2-associated, whereas depth meant the fraction of total T cells that were SARS-CoV-2-associated. Each spike-specific TCR was assigned to its reactive spike region and to a CD4 or CD8 class using the MIRA data. Log10-transformed breadth and depth values were compared by one-way ANOVA with Sidak's multiple comparisons tests. Not all clones reach the TCRdb copy of this immuneACCESS table, which keeps in-frame sequences only. Checked studies attribute under half of the gap to unresolved V genes and leave the rest unexplained. That table supplies the V and J calls and clone size; D and trimming were determined from the DNA. For this sample there are tens of thousands of clones; roughly 87% appear just once. Of the sample, roughly a fifth is held by the ten largest clones.

As encoded in the germline V gene (reference sequence), CDR1 is LNHDA while CDR2 is SQIVND. The germline ends are 15 bases apart after V is trimmed by 7 bases and J by 2 bases. The CDR3 numbers 15 residues from cysteine through phenylalanine. The retained sequence is limited to the CDR3, 45 bases, with the frame set at the first base. The starting material was peripheral blood, obtained on day 0 of AZD1222 vaccination. The sequence joins TRBV19 to TRBJ2-1; the D call is tentative, TRBD1 or TRBD2, as each matches 5 bases. The origin of this receptor is an adult in good health. The CDR3 region reads CASKPPGLTYNEQFF. In nucleotide form, the sequence is TGTGCCAGTAAGCCACCGGGGCTGACCTACAATGAGCAGTTCTTC.